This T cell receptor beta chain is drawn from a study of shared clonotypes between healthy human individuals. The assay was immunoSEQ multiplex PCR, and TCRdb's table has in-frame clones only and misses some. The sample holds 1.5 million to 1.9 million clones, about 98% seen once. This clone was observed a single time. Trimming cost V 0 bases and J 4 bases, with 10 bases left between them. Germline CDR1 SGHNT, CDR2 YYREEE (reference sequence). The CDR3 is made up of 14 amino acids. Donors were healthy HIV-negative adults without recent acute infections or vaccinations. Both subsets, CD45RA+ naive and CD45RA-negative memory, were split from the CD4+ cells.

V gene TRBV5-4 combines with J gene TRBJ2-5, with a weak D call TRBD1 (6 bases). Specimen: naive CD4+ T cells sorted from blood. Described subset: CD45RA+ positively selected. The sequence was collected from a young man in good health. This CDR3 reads CASSLASRGETQYF. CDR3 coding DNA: TGTGCCAGCAGCTTGGCTTCCAGGGGAGAGACCCAGTACTTC.